Shown below are 19 T cell receptor beta chains from a single sample sequenced in a study of blood T cell repertoires in COVID-19. Profiled with immunoSEQ multiplex PCR; TCRdb holds only in-frame clones, not every one. Here the sample spans about 81,000 clones, roughly 88% being singletons. Specimen: peripheral blood. The receptors were sampled from a human donor in a cohort sampled during active COVID-19.

The genes are TRBV3-1 (or the pseudogene TRBV3-2) and TRBJ1-2; D might be TRBD1 (5 bases). V was shortened by 2 bases and J by 5 bases, with 6 bases between the two germline ends. Germline V lookup: CDR1 LGHDT, CDR2 YNNKEL (reference sequence). This CDR3 region has 12 residues. The chain's CDR3 is CASSQQGYGYTF. As DNA, the CDR3 is TGTGCCAGCAGCCAACAGGGTTATGGCTACACCTTC.

The V gene is TRBV19, the J gene TRBJ2-7; possibly TRBD1 for D (7 bases). The germline CDR1 and CDR2 sequences are LNHDA and SQIVND (reference sequence). The V and J ends lost 3 bases and 4 bases respectively, with 13 bases between them. This CDR3 contains 14 residues. In nucleotides, the CDR3 is TGTGCCAGTAGTATCGGGCAGGGGGGATACGAGCAGTACTTC. Protein sequence: CASSIGQGGYEQYF.

The chain carries TRBV9 and TRBJ2-1, with D possibly matching TRBD1 (6 bases). CDR3 length equals 13 residues. V lost 0 bases and J 6 bases, leaving 7 bases between the germline ends. Germline V gives CDR1 SGDLS, CDR2 YYNGEE. The CDR3 loop reads CASSVEQGNEQFF. DNA for the CDR3: TGTGCCAGCAGCGTAGAACAGGGCAATGAGCAGTTCTTC.

This chain uses TRBV19 with TRBJ2-3; possible D gene TRBD1, 5 bases. The ends were cut back, 5 bases at V and 0 bases at J, with 12 bases in the middle. The CDR3 totals 15 residues. Germline V gene data show CDR1 as LNHDA and CDR2 as SQIVND (reference sequence). CDR3 region: CASSRTWGSTDTQYF. For the CDR3, the DNA is TGTGCCAGTAGTCGCACCTGGGGCAGCACAGATACGCAGTATTTT. The whole variable domain, remainder taken from reference TRBV19 and TRBJ2-3, is DGGITQSPKYLFRKEGQNVTLSCEQNLNHDAMYWYRQDPGQGLRLIYYSQIVNDFQKGDIAEGYSVSREKKESFPLTVTSAQKNPTAFYLCASSRTWGSTDTQYFGPGTRLTVL.

The genes are TRBV5-1 and TRBJ1-2; possible D gene TRBD1, 6 bases. Trimming cost V 0 bases and J 3 bases, with 12 bases left between them. The CDR3 sequence is 15 residues long. Germline V lookup: CDR1 SGHRS, CDR2 YFSETQ. The DNA for the CDR3 is TGCGCCAGCAGCTTGGAGGTCTCAGGGGACTATGGCTACACCTTC. Translation gives CASSLEVSGDYGYTF.

The chain combines TRBV28 with TRBJ2-7, with D unclear. CDR1 is MDHEN, CDR2 SYDVKM, per germline. This CDR3 comprises 14 residues. V was pared by 6 bases and J by 2 bases, with 14 bases between. The DNA of the CDR3 is TGTGCCAGCAGGCTCACGGGTCACCCCTACGAGCAGTACTTC. As protein: CASRLTGHPYEQYF.

This clone showed up just once. The rearrangement joins TRBV14 to TRBJ2-3; D is unclear. V lost 4 bases and J lost 0, with 14 bases in between. Germline lookup yields CDR1 SGHDN and CDR2 FVKESK. The CDR3 is made up of 16 amino acids. CDR3 sequence reads: CASSPLQMSSTDTQYF. The CDR3 region has the DNA TGTGCCAGCAGCCCACTACAAATGTCTAGCACAGATACGCAGTATTTT.

V and J are TRBV29-1 and TRBJ2-1, with D perhaps TRBD1 (8 bases). The length of the CDR3 is 14 residues. CDR1 is SQVTM and CDR2 is ANQGSEA in the germline V gene. V lost 5 bases and J lost 3, with 14 bases in between. The CDR3 DNA is TGCAGCGTTAAAACAGGGGGGGTCTACAATGAGCAGTTCTTC. It codes for CSVKTGGVYNEQFF.

V usage is TRBV4-3 and J usage is TRBJ2-3; 8 bases match TRBD2. After removal of 4 bases from V and 5 bases from J, the junction contained 5 bases not matched to a gene. CDR3 size: 14 residues. CDR1 is LGHNA, CDR2 YSLEER, per germline. The chain's CDR3 is CASSPGGAGDTQYF. CDR3 coding DNA: TGCGCCAGCAGCCCCGGGGGGGCGGGAGATACGCAGTATTTT.

The V gene is TRBV30, the J gene TRBJ2-5, with TRBD2 matching 7 bases. There are 12 residues in the CDR3. Germline V gene lookup returns CDR1 GTSNPN and CDR2 SVGIG (reference sequence). Trimming cost V 2 bases and J 6 bases; bases outside gene matches: 3. The CDR3 coding sequence is TGTGCCTGGAGTTCGGGGGGACAGACCCAGTACTTC. Translating it yields CAWSSGGQTQYF.

As DNA, the CDR3 is TGTGCCAGCAGCTCGCAGGGTCAGAACACTGAAGCTTTCTTT. Translating gives CASSSQGQNTEAFF. This chain uses TRBV11-2 with TRBJ1-1, with D possibly being TRBD1 (5 bases). The germline V gene encodes CDR1 SGHAT and CDR2 FQNNGV. The CDR3 is 14 amino acids. V shed 4 bases and J shed 1 base, with 10 bases lying between them.

This sequence joins TRBV9 and TRBJ1-4; 11 bases align to TRBD1. Germline V gives CDR1 SGDLS, CDR2 YYNGEE. CDR3 length: 14 amino acids. The V segment lost 3 bases and the J segment 7 bases; nucleotides outside the gene matches: 2. The CDR3 DNA reads TGTGCCAGCAGCGAGGGGACAGGGGGTGAAAAACTGTTTTTT. Encoded protein: CASSEGTGGEKLFF.

This chain joins TRBV5-1 and TRBJ2-3, with 12 nucleotides matching TRBD2. CDR1 SGHRS and CDR2 YFSETQ come from the germline V gene. The CDR3 length is 16 residues. Trimming took 1 base from V and 6 from J; bases not matched to a gene: 6. The CDR3 is CASSLSLAGGPDTQYF. The CDR3 nucleotides read TGCGCCAGCAGCTTGTCCCTAGCGGGGGGGCCTGATACGCAGTATTTT.

This CDR3 reads CASSLLPGLGGAGKPQHF. The DNA for the CDR3 is TGTGCCAGCAGTCTACTCCCTGGACTCGGAGGGGCTGGGAAGCCCCAGCATTTT. The chain carries TRBV6-6 and TRBJ1-5; D perhaps matches TRBD1 (5 bases). Trimming removed 5 bases from V and 8 bases from J, with 28 bases in between. In germline, CDR1 is MNHNY, CDR2 SVGAGI (reference sequence). This CDR3 is built from 18 residues.

The V gene is TRBV6-6, the J gene TRBJ1-6; 7 bases fit TRBD1. The V segment lost 8 bases and the J segment 8 bases; nucleotides outside the gene matches: 6. CDR1 and CDR2 from the germline V gene are MNHNY and SVGAGI (reference sequence). This CDR3 is built from 13 residues. The CDR3 is CASGGQGDSPLHF. Written as DNA, the CDR3 is TGTGCCAGCGGGGGGCAGGGGGATTCACCCCTCCACTTT.

DNA for the CDR3: TGTGCCAGCAGCTTGGTACAGGGTTACGAGCAGTACTTC. This gives the protein CASSLVQGYEQYF. This chain connects TRBV5-5 to TRBJ2-7; D possibly corresponds to TRBD1 (6 bases). Deletions cut 0 bases from V and 4 bases from J, with 8 bases between. Germline V gives CDR1 SGHKS, CDR2 YYEKEE (reference sequence). The CDR3 is made up of 13 amino acids.

A word on this clone: Mismatch with germline at one junction end may stem from a read error. J is TRBJ2-3 and V is TRBV7-9, with D perhaps matching TRBD1 (5 bases). The CDR3 has 14 amino acids. CDR1 is SEHNR, CDR2 FQNEAQ, per germline (reference sequence). The CDR3 sequence is CVSSWTYESYTQYF. CDR3 coding DNA: TGTGTCAGCAGCTGGACATACGAGTCATATACGCAGTATTTT.

The rearrangement joins TRBV19 to TRBJ2-1; the match to TRBD2 covers 7 bases. Germline CDR1 is LNHDA and CDR2 is SQIVND (reference sequence). This CDR3 contains 16 residues. The V segment lost 4 bases and the J segment 3 bases; nucleotides outside the gene matches: 9. The CDR3 reads CASSRGSGTGYNEQFF. In nucleotides, the CDR3 is TGTGCCAGTAGTAGGGGGAGCGGGACGGGCTACAATGAGCAGTTCTTC.

The chain combines TRBV28 with TRBJ1-6; 11 bases are a match to TRBD1. Germline V gives CDR1 MDHEN, CDR2 SYDVKM. This CDR3 has 15 amino acids. Trimming removed 2 bases from V and 7 bases from J; junction bases left unmatched: 1. Written as DNA, the CDR3 is TGTGCCAGCAGTTTAGGACAGGGGGCCAATTCACCCCTCCACTTT. This translates into CASSLGQGANSPLHF.